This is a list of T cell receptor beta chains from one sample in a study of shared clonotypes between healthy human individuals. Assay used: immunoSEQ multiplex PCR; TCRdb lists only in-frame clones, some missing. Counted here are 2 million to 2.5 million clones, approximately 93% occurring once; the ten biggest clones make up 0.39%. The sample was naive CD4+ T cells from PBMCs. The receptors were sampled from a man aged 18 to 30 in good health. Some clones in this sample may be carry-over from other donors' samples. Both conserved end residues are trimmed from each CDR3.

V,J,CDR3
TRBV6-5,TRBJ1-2,ASRAGPRGYT
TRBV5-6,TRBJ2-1,ASSRPSPLDEQF
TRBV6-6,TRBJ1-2,ASIPWRGSGYT
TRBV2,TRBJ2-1,ASSEARLNEQF
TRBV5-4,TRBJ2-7,ASSLKTGASYEQY
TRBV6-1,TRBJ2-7,ASTRQDSSYEQY
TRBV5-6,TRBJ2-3,ASSPQGLVSDTQY
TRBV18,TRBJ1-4,ASSPGEGGSEKLF
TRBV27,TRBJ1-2,ASSSYGGGAGYT
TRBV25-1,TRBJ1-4,ASSAPGTGGRKLF
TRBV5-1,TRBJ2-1,ASSSRGNEQF
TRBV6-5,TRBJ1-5,ASSPAPASNQPQH
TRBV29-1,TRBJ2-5,TPLAPTHVGETQY
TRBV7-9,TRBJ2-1,ASSLGATSGGNEQF
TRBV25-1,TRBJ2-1,ASRVGQGPYNEQF
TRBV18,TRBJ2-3,ASSPAQQGVTDTQY
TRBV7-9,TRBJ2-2,ASRMGAGANTGELF
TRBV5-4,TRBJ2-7,ASSQDSGRDPSEQY